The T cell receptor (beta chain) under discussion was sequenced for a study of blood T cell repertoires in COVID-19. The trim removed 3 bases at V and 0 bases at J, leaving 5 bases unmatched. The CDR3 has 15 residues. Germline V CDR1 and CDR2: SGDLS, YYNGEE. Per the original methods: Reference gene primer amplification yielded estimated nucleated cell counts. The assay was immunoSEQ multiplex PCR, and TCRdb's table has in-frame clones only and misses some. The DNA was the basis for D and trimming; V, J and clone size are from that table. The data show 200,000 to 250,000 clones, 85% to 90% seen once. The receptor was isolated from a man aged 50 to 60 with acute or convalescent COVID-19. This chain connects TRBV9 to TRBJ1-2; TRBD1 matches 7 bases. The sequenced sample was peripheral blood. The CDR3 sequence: CASSARRGPNYGYTF. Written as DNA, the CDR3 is TGTGCCAGCAGCGCGAGGAGGGGGCCTAACTATGGCTACACCTTC. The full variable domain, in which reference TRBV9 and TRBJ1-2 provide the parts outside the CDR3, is DSGVTQTPKHLITATGQRVTLRCSPRSGDLSVYWYQQSLDQGLQFLIQYYNGEERAKGNILERFSAQQFPDLHSELNLSSLELGDSALYFCASSARRGPNYGYTFGSGTRLTVV.